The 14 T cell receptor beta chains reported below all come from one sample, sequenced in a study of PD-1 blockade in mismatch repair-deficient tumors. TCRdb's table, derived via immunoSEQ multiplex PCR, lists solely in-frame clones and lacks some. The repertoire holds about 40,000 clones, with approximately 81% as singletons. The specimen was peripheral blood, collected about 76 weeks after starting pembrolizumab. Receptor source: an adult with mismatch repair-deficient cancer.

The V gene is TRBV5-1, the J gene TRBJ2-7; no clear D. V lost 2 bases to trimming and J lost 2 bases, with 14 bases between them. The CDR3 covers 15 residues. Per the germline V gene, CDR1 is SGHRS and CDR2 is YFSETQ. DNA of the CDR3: TGCGCCAGCAGCTTATATAAGGACGGTCCCTACGAGCAGTACTTC. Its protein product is CASSLYKDGPYEQYF. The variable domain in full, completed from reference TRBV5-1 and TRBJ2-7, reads KAGVTQTPRYLIKTRGQQVTLSCSPISGHRSVSWYQQTPGQGLQFLFEYFSETQRNKGNFPGRFSGRQFSNSRSEMNVSTLELGDSALYLCASSLYKDGPYEQYFGPGTRLTVT.

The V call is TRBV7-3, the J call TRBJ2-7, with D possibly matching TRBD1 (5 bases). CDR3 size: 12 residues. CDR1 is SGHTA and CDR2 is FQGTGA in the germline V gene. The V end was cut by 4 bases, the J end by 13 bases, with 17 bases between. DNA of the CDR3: TGTGCCAGCAGCTCCGTCGACTGGGGCCTTTACTTC. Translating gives CASSSVDWGLYF.

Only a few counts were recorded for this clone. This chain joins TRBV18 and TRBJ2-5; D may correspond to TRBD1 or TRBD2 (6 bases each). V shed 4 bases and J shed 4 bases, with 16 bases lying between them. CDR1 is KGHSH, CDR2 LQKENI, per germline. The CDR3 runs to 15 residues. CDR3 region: CASSRGGGGGETQYF. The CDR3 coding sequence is TGTGCCAGCTCACGCGGAGGAGGGGGAGGAGAGACCCAGTACTTC.

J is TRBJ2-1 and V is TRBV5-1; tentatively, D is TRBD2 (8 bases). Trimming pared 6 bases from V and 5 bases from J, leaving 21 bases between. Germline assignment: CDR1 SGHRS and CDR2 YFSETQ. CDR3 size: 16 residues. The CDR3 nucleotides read TGCGCCAGCAATGGGTACGGGGGGGACAGAAACAATGAGCAGTTCTTC. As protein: CASNGYGGDRNNEQFF. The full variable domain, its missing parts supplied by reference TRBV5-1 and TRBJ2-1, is KAGVTQTPRYLIKTRGQQVTLSCSPISGHRSVSWYQQTPGQGLQFLFEYFSETQRNKGNFPGRFSGRQFSNSRSEMNVSTLELGDSALYLCASNGYGGDRNNEQFFGPGTRLTVL.

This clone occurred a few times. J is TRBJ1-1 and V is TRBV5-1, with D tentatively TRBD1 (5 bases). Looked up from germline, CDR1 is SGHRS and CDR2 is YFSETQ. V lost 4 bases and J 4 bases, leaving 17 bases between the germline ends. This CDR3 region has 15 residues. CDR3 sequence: CASSLSGGVSTEAFF. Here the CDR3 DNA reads TGCGCCAGCAGCCTAAGCGGAGGGGTGAGCACTGAAGCTTTCTTT.

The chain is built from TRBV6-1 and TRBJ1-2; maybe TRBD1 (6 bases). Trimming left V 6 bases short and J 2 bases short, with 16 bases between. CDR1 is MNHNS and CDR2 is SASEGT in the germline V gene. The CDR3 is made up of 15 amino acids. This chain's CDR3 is CASSVQGLGNYGYTF. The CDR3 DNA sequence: TGTGCCAGCAGCGTACAGGGTTTAGGGAACTATGGCTACACCTTC.

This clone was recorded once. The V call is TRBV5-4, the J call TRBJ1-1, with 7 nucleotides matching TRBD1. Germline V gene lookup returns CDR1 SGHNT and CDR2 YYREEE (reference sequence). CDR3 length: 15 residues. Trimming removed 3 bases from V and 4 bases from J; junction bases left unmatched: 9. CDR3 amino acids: CASSSQAGGSTEAFF. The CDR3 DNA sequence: TGTGCCAGCAGCTCCCAGGCAGGGGGGAGCACTGAAGCTTTCTTT. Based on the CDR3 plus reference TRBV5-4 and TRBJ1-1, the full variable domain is ETGVTQSPTHLIKTRGQQVTLRCSSQSGHNTVSWYQQALGQGPQFIFQYYREEENGRGNFPPRFSGLQFPNYSSELNVNALELDDSALYLCASSSQAGGSTEAFFGQGTRLTVV.

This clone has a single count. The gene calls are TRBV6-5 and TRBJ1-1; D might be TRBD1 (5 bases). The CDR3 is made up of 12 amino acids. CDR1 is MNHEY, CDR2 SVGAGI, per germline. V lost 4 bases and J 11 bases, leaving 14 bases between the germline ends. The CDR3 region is CASSSRRDEAFF. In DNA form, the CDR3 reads TGTGCCAGCAGTTCTCGCAGGGATGAGGCTTTCTTT.

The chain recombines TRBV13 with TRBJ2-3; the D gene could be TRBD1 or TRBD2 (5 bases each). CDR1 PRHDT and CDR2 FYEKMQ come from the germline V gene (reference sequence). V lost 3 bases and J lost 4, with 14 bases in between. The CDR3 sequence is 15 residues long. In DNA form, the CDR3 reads TGTGCCAGCAGCTTTGAGGGGCGCAGTCCAGATACGCAGTATTTT. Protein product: CASSFEGRSPDTQYF.

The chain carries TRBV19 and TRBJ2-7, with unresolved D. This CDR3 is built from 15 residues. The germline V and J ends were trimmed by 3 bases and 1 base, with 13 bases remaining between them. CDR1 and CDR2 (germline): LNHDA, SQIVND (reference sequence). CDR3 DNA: TGTGCCAGTAGTATGGTGTCAGATTCATCCTACGAGCAGTACTTC. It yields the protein CASSMVSDSSYEQYF. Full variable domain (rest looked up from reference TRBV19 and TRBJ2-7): DGGITQSPKYLFRKEGQNVTLSCEQNLNHDAMYWYRQDPGQGLRLIYYSQIVNDFQKGDIAEGYSVSREKKESFPLTVTSAQKNPTAFYLCASSMVSDSSYEQYFGPGTRLTVT.

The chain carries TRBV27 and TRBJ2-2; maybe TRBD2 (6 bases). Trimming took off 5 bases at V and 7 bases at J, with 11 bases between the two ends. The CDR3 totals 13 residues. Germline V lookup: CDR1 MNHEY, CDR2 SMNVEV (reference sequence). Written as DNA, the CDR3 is TGTGCCAGCAGTAGGAGGGGTAGCGGGGAGCTGTTTTTT. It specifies CASSRRGSGELFF.

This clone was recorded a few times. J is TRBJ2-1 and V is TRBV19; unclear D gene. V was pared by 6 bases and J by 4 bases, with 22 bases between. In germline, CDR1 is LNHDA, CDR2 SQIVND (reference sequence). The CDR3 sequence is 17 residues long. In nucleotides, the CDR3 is TGTGCCAGTAGCGGTCGAACAAAGATGGGGATATACAATGAGCAGTTCTTC. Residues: CASSGRTKMGIYNEQFF.

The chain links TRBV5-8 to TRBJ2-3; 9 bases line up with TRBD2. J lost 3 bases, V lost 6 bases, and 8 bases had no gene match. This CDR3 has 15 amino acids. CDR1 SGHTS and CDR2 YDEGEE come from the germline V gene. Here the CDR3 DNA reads TGTGCCAGCACCGTAAGCGGGAGGAGGACAGATACGCAGTATTTT. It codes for CASTVSGRRTDTQYF. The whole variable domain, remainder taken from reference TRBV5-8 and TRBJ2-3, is EAGVTQSPTHLIKTRGQQATLRCSPISGHTSVYWYQQALGLGLQFLLWYDEGEERNRGNFPPRFSGRQFPNYSSELNVNALELEDSALYLCASTVSGRRTDTQYFGPGTRLTVL.

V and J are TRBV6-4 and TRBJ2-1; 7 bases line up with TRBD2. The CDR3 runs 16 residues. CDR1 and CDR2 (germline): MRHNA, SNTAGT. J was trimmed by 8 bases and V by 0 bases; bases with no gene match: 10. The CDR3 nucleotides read TGTGCCAGCAGTGACTCGACCGAGCGGGATCTCGATGAGCAGTTCTTC. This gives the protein CASSDSTERDLDEQFF.